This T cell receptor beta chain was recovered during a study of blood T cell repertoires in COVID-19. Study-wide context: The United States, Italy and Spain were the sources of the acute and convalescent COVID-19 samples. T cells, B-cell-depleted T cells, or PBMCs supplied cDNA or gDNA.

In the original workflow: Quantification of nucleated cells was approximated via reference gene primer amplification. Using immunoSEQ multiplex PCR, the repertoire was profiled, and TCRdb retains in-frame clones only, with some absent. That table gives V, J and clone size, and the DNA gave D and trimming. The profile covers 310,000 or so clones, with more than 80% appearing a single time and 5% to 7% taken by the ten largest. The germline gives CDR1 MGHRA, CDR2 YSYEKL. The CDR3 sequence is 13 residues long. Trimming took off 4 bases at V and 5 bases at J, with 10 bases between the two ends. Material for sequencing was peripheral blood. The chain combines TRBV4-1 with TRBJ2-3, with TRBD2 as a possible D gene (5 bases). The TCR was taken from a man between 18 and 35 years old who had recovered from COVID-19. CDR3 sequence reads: CASSLRAEDTQYF. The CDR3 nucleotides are TGCGCCAGCAGCCTGAGGGCCGAAGATACGCAGTATTTT.